Listed here are 7 T cell receptor beta chains from one sample, sequenced in a study of blood T cell repertoires in COVID-19. The protocol was immunoSEQ multiplex PCR, while the TCRdb copy is restricted to in-frame clones and leaves out a portion. In the table there are hundreds of thousands of clones, more than 75% of which are singletons. Specimen: PBMCs or T cells enriched from blood (not recorded which). The origin of the receptors is a man aged 35-49 years who had recovered from COVID-19.

In this sample, this clone turned up once. The chain combines TRBV11-2 with TRBJ1-5, with D possibly being TRBD1 (6 bases). The CDR3 spans 16 residues. Trimming cost V 6 bases and J 4 bases, with 19 bases left between them. Germline V gives CDR1 SGHAT, CDR2 FQNNGV. Here the CDR3 reads CASSPGSGQGNQPQHF. The CDR3 DNA is TGTGCCAGCAGTCCAGGGTCGGGGCAGGGGAATCAGCCCCAGCATTTT.

As to this clone: One end of the junction does not line up with germline, which may come from a read error. V gene TRBV12-5 combines with J gene TRBJ2-7; 8 nucleotides align to TRBD1. Germline V gives CDR1 LGHNT, CDR2 FRNRAP. This CDR3 is built from 12 residues. In nucleotides, the CDR3 is TGTGCTAGTGTCCCACTTCGAATGACAGGGGCGTTC. It yields the protein CASVPLRMTGAF.

This clone showed up just once. The chain uses TRBV5-1 and TRBJ2-1, with 13 bases aligning to TRBD2. The CDR3 sequence is 18 residues long. Germline CDR1 SGHRS, CDR2 YFSETQ. With 4 bases clipped from V and 0 bases from J, the junction kept 7 bases outside the gene matches. The CDR3 spells CASSEGLAGSSSYNEQFF. In nucleotides, the CDR3 is TGCGCCAGCAGCGAGGGACTAGCGGGGTCGAGCTCCTACAATGAGCAGTTCTTC.

V and J are TRBV27 and TRBJ1-6; 7 bases agree with TRBD1. The CDR3 has 15 amino acids. V was pared by 3 bases and J by 6 bases, with 5 bases of the junction left unmatched. Germline loops: CDR1 MNHEY, CDR2 SMNVEV (reference sequence). The CDR3 reads CASSFTTGANSPLHF. In DNA, the CDR3 is TGTGCCAGCAGTTTCACTACAGGGGCTAATTCACCCCTCCACTTT.

As concerns this clone: Other DNA sequences of this sample code for an identical CDR3. This chain links TRBV5-6 with TRBJ2-2, with 12 bases identical to TRBD2. In germline, CDR1 is SGHDT, CDR2 YYEEEE. After removal of 4 bases from V and 1 base from J, the junction contained 2 bases not matched to a gene. The CDR3 contains 16 residues. The CDR3 DNA follows: TGTGCCAGCAGCGAGGGACTAGCGGGGAACACCGGGGAGCTGTTTTTT. Translation gives CASSEGLAGNTGELFF.

J is TRBJ2-1 and V is TRBV28; D gene uncertain. The CDR3 is made up of 12 amino acids. Germline V gene data show CDR1 as MDHEN and CDR2 as SYDVKM. The V and J ends lost 6 bases and 8 bases respectively, with 11 bases between them. Here the CDR3 reads CASRSRLHEQFF. The CDR3, as DNA: TGTGCCAGCAGATCGCGTTTGCATGAGCAGTTCTTC.

This chain links TRBV5-6 with TRBJ2-3, with 11 bases that match TRBD1. CDR1 SGHDT and CDR2 YYEEEE come from the germline V gene. V shed 1 base and J 4 bases; nucleotides not matched to a gene: 5. The CDR3 has 16 residues. CDR3 region: CASSLLGQGEADTQYF. The CDR3 region has the DNA TGTGCCAGCAGCTTGTTGGGACAGGGGGAGGCAGATACGCAGTATTTT.